This TCR beta chain was identified in a study of blood T cell repertoires in COVID-19. Assay: immunoSEQ multiplex PCR; the TCRdb copy retains only in-frame clones and omits some. The top ten hold around 48% of the sample, which has approximately 26,000 clones, roughly nine tenths seen once. This clone has only one observation. Trimming took 6 bases from V and 5 from J; bases not matched to a gene: 7. Germline-derived CDR1 and CDR2 are SNHLY and FYNNEI. The CDR3 loop spans 14 amino acids. Sequenced sample: peripheral blood. The clonotype comes from a human donor with acute or convalescent COVID-19. The donor label of this sample is uncertain. The rearrangement links TRBV2 to TRBJ1-5; TRBD1 agrees at 7 bases. CDR3 sequence: CASRRDSQHQPQHF. CDR3 sequence (DNA): TGTGCCAGCAGAAGGGACAGCCAGCATCAGCCCCAGCATTTT.